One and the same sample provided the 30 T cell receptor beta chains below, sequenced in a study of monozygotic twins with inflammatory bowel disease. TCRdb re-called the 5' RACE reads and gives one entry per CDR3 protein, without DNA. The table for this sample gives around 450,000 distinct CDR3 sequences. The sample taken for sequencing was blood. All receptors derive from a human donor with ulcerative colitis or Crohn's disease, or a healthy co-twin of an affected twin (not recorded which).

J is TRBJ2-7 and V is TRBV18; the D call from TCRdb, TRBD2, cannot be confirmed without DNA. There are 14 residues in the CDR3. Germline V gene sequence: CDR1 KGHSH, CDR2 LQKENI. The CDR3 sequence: CASSPSRGLREQYF.

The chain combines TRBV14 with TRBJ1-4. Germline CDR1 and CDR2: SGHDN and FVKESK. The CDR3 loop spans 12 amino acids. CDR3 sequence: CASSQEAGRLFF. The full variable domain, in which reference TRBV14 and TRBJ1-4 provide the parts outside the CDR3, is EAGVTQFPSHSVIEKGQTVTLRCDPISGHDNLYWYRRVMGKEIKFLLHFVKESKQDESGMPNNRFLAERTGGTYSTLKVQPAELEDSGVYFCASSQEAGRLFFGSGTQLSVL.

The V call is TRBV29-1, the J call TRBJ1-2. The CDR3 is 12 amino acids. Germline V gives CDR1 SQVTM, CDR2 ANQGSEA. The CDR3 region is CSGGEGSDGYTF.

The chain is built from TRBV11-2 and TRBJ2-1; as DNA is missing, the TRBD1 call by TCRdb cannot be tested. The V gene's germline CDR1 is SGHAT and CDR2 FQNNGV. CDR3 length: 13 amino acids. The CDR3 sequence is CASSWDVVNEQFF.

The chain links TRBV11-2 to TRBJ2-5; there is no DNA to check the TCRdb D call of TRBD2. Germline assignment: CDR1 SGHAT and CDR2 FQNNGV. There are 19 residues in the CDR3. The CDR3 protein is CASSLLIRADGSLGETQYF.

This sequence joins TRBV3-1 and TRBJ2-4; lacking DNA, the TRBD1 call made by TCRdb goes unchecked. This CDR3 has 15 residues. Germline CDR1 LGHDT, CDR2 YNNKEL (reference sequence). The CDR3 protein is CASSQLGGAKNVQYF.

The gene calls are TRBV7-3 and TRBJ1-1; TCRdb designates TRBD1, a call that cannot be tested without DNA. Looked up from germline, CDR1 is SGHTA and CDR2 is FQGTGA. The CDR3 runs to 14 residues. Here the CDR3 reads CASSLLGHPNEAFF.

CDR3 residues: CASSFTASNQPQHF. The chain uses TRBV12-3 or TRBV12-4 and TRBJ1-5. There are 14 residues in the CDR3.

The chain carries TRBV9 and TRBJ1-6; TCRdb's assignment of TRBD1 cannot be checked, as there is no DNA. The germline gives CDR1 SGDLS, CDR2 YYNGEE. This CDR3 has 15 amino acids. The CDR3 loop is CASSTGTGQNSPLHF.

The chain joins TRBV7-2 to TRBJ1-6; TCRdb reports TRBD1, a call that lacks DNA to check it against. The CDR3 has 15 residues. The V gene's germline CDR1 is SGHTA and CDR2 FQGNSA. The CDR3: CASSYDRERSSPLHF.

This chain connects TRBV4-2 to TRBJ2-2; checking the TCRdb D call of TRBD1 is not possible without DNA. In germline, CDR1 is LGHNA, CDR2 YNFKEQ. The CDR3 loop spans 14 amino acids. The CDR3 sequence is CASSQVPRTGELFF.

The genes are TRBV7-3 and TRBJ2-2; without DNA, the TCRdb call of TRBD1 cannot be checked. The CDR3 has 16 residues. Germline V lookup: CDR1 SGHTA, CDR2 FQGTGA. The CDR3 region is CASSFAKGQNTGELFF.

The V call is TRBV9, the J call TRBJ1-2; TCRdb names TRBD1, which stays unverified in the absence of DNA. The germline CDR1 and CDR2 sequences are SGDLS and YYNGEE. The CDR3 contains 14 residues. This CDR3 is CASSSLDRDAGYTF.

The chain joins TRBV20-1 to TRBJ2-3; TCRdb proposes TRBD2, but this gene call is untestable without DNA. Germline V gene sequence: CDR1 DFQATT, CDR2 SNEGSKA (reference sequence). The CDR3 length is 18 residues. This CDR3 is CSARDYLAESSSTDTQYF.

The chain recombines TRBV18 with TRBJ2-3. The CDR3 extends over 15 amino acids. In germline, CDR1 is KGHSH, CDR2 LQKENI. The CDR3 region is CASSPQGRGTDTQYF. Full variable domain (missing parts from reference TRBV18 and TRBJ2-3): NAGVMQNPRHLVRRRGQEARLRCSPMKGHSHVYWYRQLPEEGLKFMVYLQKENIIDESGMPKERFSAEFPKEGPSILRIQQVVRGDSAAYFCASSPQGRGTDTQYFGPGTRLTVL.

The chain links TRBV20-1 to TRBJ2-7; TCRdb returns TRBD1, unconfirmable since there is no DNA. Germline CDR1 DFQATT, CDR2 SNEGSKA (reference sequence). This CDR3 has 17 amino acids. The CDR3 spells CSAMILGGGRGGYEQYF.

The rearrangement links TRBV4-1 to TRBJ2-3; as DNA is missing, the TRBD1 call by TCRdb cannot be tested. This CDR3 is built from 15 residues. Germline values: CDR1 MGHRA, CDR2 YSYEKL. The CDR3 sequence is CASSQGRGPTDTQYF.

The CDR3 loop reads CASSSWDWGTDTQYF. The chain is built from TRBV27 and TRBJ2-3; lacking DNA, the TRBD1 call made by TCRdb goes unchecked. CDR3 length: 15 amino acids. Per germline, CDR1 MNHEY and CDR2 SMNVEV (reference sequence).

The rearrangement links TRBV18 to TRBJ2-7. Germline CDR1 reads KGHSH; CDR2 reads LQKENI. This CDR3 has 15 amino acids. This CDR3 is CASSPPGRTPYEQYF.

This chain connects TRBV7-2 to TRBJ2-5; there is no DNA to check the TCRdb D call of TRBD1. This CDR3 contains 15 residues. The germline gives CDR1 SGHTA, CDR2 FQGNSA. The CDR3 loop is CASSLAAGGRWTQYF.

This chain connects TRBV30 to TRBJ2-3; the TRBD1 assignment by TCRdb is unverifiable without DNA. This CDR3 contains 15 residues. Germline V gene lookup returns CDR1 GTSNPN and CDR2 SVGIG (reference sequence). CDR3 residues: CAWSVHQGLGDTQYF. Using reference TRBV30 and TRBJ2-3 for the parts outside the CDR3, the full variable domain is SQTIHQWPATLVQPVGSPLSLECTVEGTSNPNLYWYRQAAGRGLQLLFYSVGIGQISSEVPQNLSASRPQDRQFILSSKKLLLSDSGFYLCAWSVHQGLGDTQYFGPGTRLTVL.

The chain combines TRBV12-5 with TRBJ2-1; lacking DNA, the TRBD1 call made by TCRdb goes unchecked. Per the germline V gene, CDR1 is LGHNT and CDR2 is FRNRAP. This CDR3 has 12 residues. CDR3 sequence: CASGPGTGGQFF.

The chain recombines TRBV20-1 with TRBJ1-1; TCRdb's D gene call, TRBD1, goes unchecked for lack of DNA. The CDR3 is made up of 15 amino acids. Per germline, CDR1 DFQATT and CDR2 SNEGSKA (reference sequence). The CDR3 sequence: CSAFPWDRAGTEAFF.

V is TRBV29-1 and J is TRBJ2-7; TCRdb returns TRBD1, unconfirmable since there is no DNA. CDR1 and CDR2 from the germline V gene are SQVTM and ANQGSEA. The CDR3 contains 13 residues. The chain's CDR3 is CSVLAGASYEQYF.

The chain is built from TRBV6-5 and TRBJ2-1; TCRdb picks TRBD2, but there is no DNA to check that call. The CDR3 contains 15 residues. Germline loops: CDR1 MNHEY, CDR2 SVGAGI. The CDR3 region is CASSFTSGSMNEQFF.

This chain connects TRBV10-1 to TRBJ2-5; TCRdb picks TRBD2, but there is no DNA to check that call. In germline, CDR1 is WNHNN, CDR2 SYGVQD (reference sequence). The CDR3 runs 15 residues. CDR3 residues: CAREASGSFQETQYF.

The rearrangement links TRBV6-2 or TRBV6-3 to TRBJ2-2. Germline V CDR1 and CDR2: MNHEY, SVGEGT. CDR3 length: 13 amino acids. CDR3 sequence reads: CASSHPSAGELFF.

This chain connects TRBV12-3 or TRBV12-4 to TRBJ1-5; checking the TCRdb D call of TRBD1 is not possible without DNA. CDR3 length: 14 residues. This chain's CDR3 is CASSSAGGGQPQHF.

CDR3 sequence: CASSLDGTGRGEKLFF. The rearrangement links TRBV5-1 to TRBJ1-4; there is no DNA to check the TCRdb D call of TRBD1. This CDR3 spans 16 amino acids. Germline V gives CDR1 SGHRS, CDR2 YFSETQ.

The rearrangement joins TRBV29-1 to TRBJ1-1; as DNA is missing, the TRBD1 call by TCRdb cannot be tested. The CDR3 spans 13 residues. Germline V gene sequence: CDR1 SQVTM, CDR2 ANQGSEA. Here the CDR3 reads CSVDGTGRTEAFF.